Following are 32 T cell receptor beta chains from one sample sequenced in a study of glioma-infiltrating T cells. TCR alpha and beta CDR3 regions were amplified from RNA using iRepertoire nested multiplex PCR. TCRdb passed the multiplex PCR reads through MiXCR, listing each CDR3 protein once. This sample has 100,000 to 150,000 distinct CDR3 sequences; around 23% occur once, and the top ten carry about 16%. What was sequenced was glioma tissue, nonneoplastic brain tissue, or PBMCs (not recorded which). The receptors originated from a human donor with low-grade glioma or glioblastoma, undergoing nonglioma brain surgery, or in good health (not recorded which).

For this clonotype: A much larger clone sits a single nucleotide away, making a read error possible. Because the CDR3 is missing its conserved closing phenylalanine or tryptophan, this is likely a read error. The chain recombines TRBV2 with TRBJ1-2; 9 positions match TRBD1. The germline V gene has CDR1 SNHLY and CDR2 FYNNEI. After removal of 4 bases from V and 8 bases from J, the junction contained 5 bases not matched to a gene. The CDR3 covers 13 residues. The CDR3 DNA sequence: TGTGCCAGCAGTGGGGGACAGGGAAACGGCTACACCTCC. It codes for CASSGGQGNGYTS.

This clonotype was counted at least ten times. The CDR3 end shows no conserved phenylalanine or tryptophan, and so a read error is likely. The chain has TRBV20-1 and TRBJ2-1; D remains ambiguous. Germline loops: CDR1 DFQATT, CDR2 SNEGSKA (reference sequence). The ends were cut back, 3 bases at V and 6 bases at J, with 12 bases in the middle. The CDR3 runs 13 residues. The CDR3, as DNA: TGCAGTGCTAGGGTATGGGGAACCAATGAGCAGTTCTCC. Protein: CSARVWGTNEQFS.

This clonotype has just a few counts. The J gene is TRBJ2-1, the V gene TRBV18; tentatively, D is TRBD1 (6 bases). Germline CDR1 and CDR2: KGHSH and LQKENI. This CDR3 has 15 amino acids. V gave up 0 bases and J gave up 3 bases, with 9 bases separating them. The CDR3 nucleotides are TGTGCCAGCTCACCACCGTCAGGGGACTACAATGAGCAGTTCTTC. Protein product: CASSPPSGDYNEQFF.

V is TRBV19 and J is TRBJ2-1, with 7 bases lining up with TRBD2. The CDR3 covers 17 residues. The V gene end was trimmed by 0 bases and the J gene end by 0 bases; junction bases not matched to a gene: 5. CDR1 LNHDA and CDR2 SQIVND come from the germline V gene (reference sequence). CDR3 residues: CASSIDLERGSYNEQFF. The CDR3 coding sequence is TGTGCCAGTAGTATAGATCTCGAGCGGGGCTCCTACAATGAGCAGTTCTTC.

This clonotype was found many times. CDR3 DNA sequence: TGTGCCAGCAGCTTAGCGAGCGGGAGCCCCTACAATGAGCAGTTCTTC. It is translated as CASSLASGSPYNEQFF. The gene calls are TRBV7-2 and TRBJ2-1, with TRBD2 matching over 8 bases. V gave up 0 bases and J gave up 2 bases; unmatched junction bases: 3. Per the germline V gene, CDR1 is SGHTA and CDR2 is FQGNSA. CDR3 length: 16 amino acids.

This clonotype was seen at least ten times. The chain uses TRBV6-1 and TRBJ2-7, with D possibly TRBD2 on 6 matching bases. Trimming removed 6 bases at V and 2 bases at J, with 14 bases between. The CDR3 is 14 amino acids. The germline CDR1 and CDR2 sequences are MNHNS and SASEGT. The DNA of the CDR3 is TGTGCCAGCAGCCGCCCGGGGACTCCCTACGAGCAGTACTTC. Its translation is CASSRPGTPYEQYF.

The J gene is TRBJ2-5, the V gene TRBV14; TRBD2 aligns across 10 bases. Germline CDR1 and CDR2: SGHDN and FVKESK. The CDR3 extends over 15 amino acids. J lost 1 base, V lost 4 bases, and 3 bases had no gene match. Here the CDR3 DNA reads TGTGCCAGCAGCCTAGCGGGGGGCAGCCAAGAGACCCAGTACTTC. Its translation: CASSLAGGSQETQYF. Full variable domain (missing parts from reference TRBV14 and TRBJ2-5): EAGVTQFPSHSVIEKGQTVTLRCDPISGHDNLYWYRRVMGKEIKFLLHFVKESKQDESGMPNNRFLAERTGGTYSTLKVQPAELEDSGVYFCASSLAGGSQETQYFGPGTRLLVL.

This clonotype was seen at least ten times. The DNA for the CDR3 is TGTGCCAGCAGTTATGCGGGTCAGGGAAATGAGCAGTTCTTC. It is translated as CASSYAGQGNEQFF. V and J are TRBV27 and TRBJ2-1, with D possibly being TRBD1 or TRBD2 (5 bases each). The CDR3 length is 14 residues. The germline gives CDR1 MNHEY, CDR2 SMNVEV (reference sequence). Trimming cost V 4 bases and J 7 bases, with 14 bases left between them.

The rearrangement links TRBV28 to TRBJ2-1, with TRBD2 matching 7 bases. The V gene's germline CDR1 is MDHEN and CDR2 SYDVKM. This CDR3 is 16 amino acids long. With 3 bases clipped from V and 6 bases from J, the junction kept 11 bases outside the gene matches. CDR3 in amino acids: CASSFGGEGIRNEQFF. CDR3 DNA: TGTGCCAGCAGTTTTGGAGGGGAGGGTATCCGCAATGAGCAGTTCTTC.

A few counts support this clonotype. The V call is TRBV19, the J call TRBJ2-7, with D possibly TRBD1 on 5 matching bases. The CDR3 runs 15 residues. From germline, CDR1 is LNHDA and CDR2 SQIVND (reference sequence). V was clipped by 1 base and J by 0 bases, with 10 bases between them. The DNA of the CDR3 is TGTGCCAGTAGTATAGCAGCCAGGGTCTCCTACGAGCAGTACTTC. Protein sequence: CASSIAARVSYEQYF.

Many counts were recorded for this clonotype. The rearrangement joins TRBV19 to TRBJ1-4; D uncertain. CDR1 LNHDA and CDR2 SQIVND come from the germline V gene (reference sequence). This CDR3 spans 13 amino acids. V was trimmed by 3 bases and J by 4 bases, leaving 6 bases between them. The CDR3: CASSMGVNEKLFF. CDR3 bases: TGTGCCAGTAGTATGGGAGTTAATGAAAAACTGTTTTTT.

This chain uses TRBV30 with TRBJ2-1, with TRBD2 matching 11 bases. The CDR3 runs to 14 residues. V trimming: 3 bases; J trimming: 5 bases; junction bases outside the gene matches: 3. Germline CDR1 and CDR2: GTSNPN and SVGIG (reference sequence). CDR3 amino acids: CAWSPGLADNEQFF. CDR3 sequence (DNA): TGTGCCTGGAGCCCGGGACTAGCGGACAATGAGCAGTTCTTC. The whole variable domain, remainder taken from reference TRBV30 and TRBJ2-1, is SQTIHQWPATLVQPVGSPLSLECTVEGTSNPNLYWYRQAAGRGLQLLFYSVGIGQISSEVPQNLSASRPQDRQFILSSKKLLLSDSGFYLCAWSPGLADNEQFFGPGTRLTVL.

This chain joins TRBV6-1 and TRBJ2-7; 12 nucleotides line up with TRBD2. J was trimmed by 3 bases and V by 6 bases; bases with no gene match: 9. The V gene's germline CDR1 is MNHNS and CDR2 SASEGT. This CDR3 contains 16 residues. CDR3 protein: CASRTHLAGGHYEQYF. The CDR3, as DNA: TGTGCCAGCAGAACCCATCTAGCGGGAGGGCACTACGAGCAGTACTTC.

This clonotype was counted between two and nine times. The V and J genes are TRBV7-9 and TRBJ2-6; D is ambiguous. Looked up from germline, CDR1 is SEHNR and CDR2 is FQNEAQ (reference sequence). The CDR3 extends over 15 amino acids. V lost 1 base and J 4 bases, leaving 8 bases between the germline ends. CDR3 amino acids: CASSLVALGANVLTF. DNA for the CDR3: TGTGCCAGCAGCTTAGTCGCTCTGGGGGCCAACGTCCTGACTTTC. The full variable domain, completed using reference TRBV7-9 and TRBJ2-6, is DTGVSQNPRHKITKRGQNVTFRCDPISEHNRLYWYRQTLGQGPEFLTYFQNEAQLEKSRLLSDRFSAERPKGSFSTLEIQRTEQGDSAMYLCASSLVALGANVLTFGAGSRLTVL.

This clonotype was seen many times. The gene calls are TRBV29-1 and TRBJ2-7, with D possibly being TRBD2 (5 bases). V lost 4 bases to trimming and J lost 6 bases, with 16 bases between them. There are 13 residues in the CDR3. From germline, CDR1 is SQVTM and CDR2 ANQGSEA. The CDR3 DNA reads as TGCAGCGTTGTCCGGCTGGGGAGTGGCGAGCAGTACTTC. Translated: CSVVRLGSGEQYF.

This clonotype was observed at least ten times. J is TRBJ2-7 and V is TRBV6-2 or TRBV6-3; tentative D call: TRBD2 (6 bases). Per germline, CDR1 MNHEY and CDR2 SVGEGT. Trimming left V 2 bases short and J 3 bases short, with 14 bases between. The CDR3 has 15 amino acids. For the CDR3, the DNA is TGTGCCAGCAGTTACCGGGACTCACCAATCTACGAGCAGTACTTC. Its translation is CASSYRDSPIYEQYF.

Comment on this clonotype: The junction departs from germline at one end; a sequencing error may be responsible. This sequence joins TRBV6-6 and TRBJ1-2; TRBD1 matches at 8 bases. The germline V gene encodes CDR1 MNHNY and CDR2 SVGAGI (reference sequence). CDR3 length: 17 amino acids. In nucleotides, the CDR3 is TGTGCCATCAGTGGGTCCACCAGGACAGGGAGTAACTATGGCTACACCTTC. Protein sequence: CAISGSTRTGSNYGYTF.

With regard to this clonotype: A read error is possible here, since a much larger clone lies one base away. The CDR3 sequence is CASSYSILASYGQYF. CDR3 nucleotides: TGTGCCAGCAGTTACTCGATACTAGCCTCCTACGGGCAGTACTTC. The genes are TRBV6-6 and TRBJ2-7, with D maybe TRBD2 (6 bases). Germline V gene data show CDR1 as MNHNY and CDR2 as SVGAGI (reference sequence). The CDR3 covers 15 residues.

V usage is TRBV13 and J usage is TRBJ2-7; 8 bases agree with TRBD1. The CDR3 is made up of 14 amino acids. The germline gives CDR1 PRHDT, CDR2 FYEKMQ (reference sequence). V dropped 5 bases and J dropped 3; count of bases not matched to a gene: 6. The CDR3 spells CASSPQTGVYEQYF. CDR3 in DNA: TGTGCCAGCAGCCCACAGACAGGGGTCTACGAGCAGTACTTC.

The CDR3 sequence is CSEGLAGGGEQYF. DNA of the CDR3: TGCAGCGAGGGACTAGCGGGAGGGGGCGAGCAGTACTTC. This rearrangement joins TRBV29-1 to TRBJ2-7; 16 bases are shared with TRBD2. Germline values: CDR1 SQVTM, CDR2 ANQGSEA. This CDR3 has 13 residues. The trim removed 7 bases at V and 6 bases at J, leaving 3 bases unmatched.

The chain couples TRBV29-1 to TRBJ2-7, with D perhaps assigned TRBD1 or TRBD2 (6 bases each). The CDR3 sequence is 13 residues long. The germline V gene encodes CDR1 SQVTM and CDR2 ANQGSEA. Trimming left V 7 bases short and J 5 bases short, with 18 bases between. CDR3: CSAGGRGGHEQYF. The CDR3 bases are TGCAGCGCTGGGGGCAGGGGAGGCCACGAGCAGTACTTC.

As regards this clonotype: A much larger clone differs from this one at a single base, so this may be a read error. V is TRBV29-1 and J is TRBJ1-1; no clear D. The CDR3 spans 10 residues. The germline V gene encodes CDR1 SQVTM and CDR2 ANQGSEA. The CDR3 DNA follows: TGCAGCGTTCGGAACACTGAAGCTCTCTTT. Translating it yields CSVRNTEALF. The full variable domain, with the rest looked up from reference TRBV29-1 and TRBJ1-1, is SAVISQKPSRDICQRGTSLTIQCQVDSQVTMMFWYRQQPGQSLTLIATANQGSEATYESGFVIDKFPISRPNLTFSTLTVSNMSPEDSSIYLCSVRNTEALFGQGTRLTVV.

A remark on this clonotype: A much larger clone is a single base away; this may be a read error. The V gene is TRBV9, the J gene TRBJ2-3; D is perhaps TRBD2 (5 bases). There are 16 residues in the CDR3. Trimming took 0 bases from V and 5 from J, leaving 16 bases between them. Germline V gene data show CDR1 as SGDLS and CDR2 as YYNGEE. The DNA of the CDR3 is TGTGCCAGCAGCGTAGCCAGTTGGAGGCAAGGAGATACGCAGTATTTT. Residues: CASSVASWRQGDTQYF.

Ten or more counts support this clonotype. This sequence joins TRBV4-2 and TRBJ2-1; 7 bases are shared with TRBD2. CDR1 and CDR2 from the germline V gene are LGHNA and YNFKEQ. The CDR3 is made up of 15 amino acids. V trimming: 4 bases; J trimming: 2 bases; junction bases outside the gene matches: 5. As DNA, the CDR3 is TGTGCCAGCAGCCCGACTAGCTCTCCCTACAATGAGCAGTTCTTC. Translated: CASSPTSSPYNEQFF.

This clonotype has ten or more counts. This chain uses TRBV20-1 with TRBJ1-2, with 9 bases aligning to TRBD1. This CDR3 has 12 amino acids. The ends lost 6 bases at V and 5 bases at J; junction bases unmatched: 4. In germline, CDR1 is DFQATT, CDR2 SNEGSKA (reference sequence). This CDR3 reads CSAIDRGYGYTF. The CDR3 DNA follows: TGCAGTGCCATAGACAGGGGGTATGGCTACACCTTC.

The rearrangement joins TRBV7-2 to TRBJ2-1, with D possibly being TRBD2 (5 bases). Per germline, CDR1 SGHTA and CDR2 FQGNSA. The ends were cut back, 1 base at V and 5 bases at J, with 12 bases in the middle. CDR3 length equals 15 residues. The CDR3: CASSLDRTSNNEQFF. CDR3 DNA sequence: TGTGCCAGCAGCTTAGACCGGACTTCAAACAATGAGCAGTTCTTC.

This clonotype was seen repeatedly, ten times or more. The chain joins TRBV4-1 to TRBJ2-3; no firm D call. CDR3 length: 14 residues. V lost 1 base and J lost 2, with 7 bases in between. Germline CDR1 and CDR2: MGHRA and YSYEKL. The CDR3 bases are TGCGCCAGCAGCCAAGGGTCAGCCACAGATACGCAGTATTTT. This encodes CASSQGSATDTQYF.

This clonotype was counted ten times or more. This rearrangement joins TRBV20-1 to TRBJ2-7, with D perhaps matching TRBD1 or TRBD2 (6 bases each). Germline lookup yields CDR1 DFQATT and CDR2 SNEGSKA (reference sequence). The V gene lost 3 bases and the J gene lost 6 bases, with 12 bases spanning the gap. This CDR3 comprises 12 residues. This chain's CDR3 is CSASKGGGEQYF. The CDR3 nucleotides read TGCAGTGCTAGCAAAGGGGGAGGCGAGCAGTACTTC.

Points on this clonotype: One junction end disagrees with the germline gene, perhaps due to a read error. The chain employs TRBV6-5 and TRBJ2-7; 7 nucleotides align to TRBD2. The CDR3 runs to 15 residues. From germline, CDR1 is MNHEY and CDR2 SVGAGI. The chain's CDR3 is CASSLGGTPSDEQYF. The CDR3 bases are TGTGCCAGCAGTTTGGGAGGGACGCCCTCCGACGAACAGTACTTC.

This clonotype was seen at least ten times. This chain uses TRBV7-2 with TRBJ2-7; D not certain. V was shortened by 5 bases and J by 2 bases, with 16 bases between the two germline ends. Germline V gene lookup returns CDR1 SGHTA and CDR2 FQGNSA. The CDR3 spans 15 residues. The CDR3, as DNA: TGTGCCAGCAGCACCCGATCAGACGGTCCCTACGAGCAGTACTTC. The encoded protein is CASSTRSDGPYEQYF. The whole variable domain, filled in from reference TRBV7-2 and TRBJ2-7, reads GAGVSQSPSNKVTEKGKDVELRCDPISGHTALYWYRQSLGQGLEFLIYFQGNSAPDKSGLPSDRFSAERTGGSVSTLTIQRTQQEDSAVYLCASSTRSDGPYEQYFGPGTRLTVT.

The chain carries TRBV29-1 and TRBJ2-5, with 9 bases lining up with TRBD2. The CDR3 totals 15 residues. Germline V lookup: CDR1 SQVTM, CDR2 ANQGSEA. J lost 5 bases, V lost 7 bases, and 14 bases had no gene match. CDR3 DNA: TGCAGCGGCCGAGGGGCGCGGGAGGGACGCGAGACCCAGTACTTC. It is translated as CSGRGAREGRETQYF.

V gene TRBV29-1 combines with J gene TRBJ1-1; D is uncertain. The CDR3 is 14 residues long. Trimming took off 3 bases at V and 0 bases at J, with 11 bases between the two ends. CDR1 SQVTM and CDR2 ANQGSEA come from the germline V gene. In DNA, the CDR3 is TGCAGCGTTGAGGGAGGCCTCATGAACACTGAAGCTTTCTTT. Translating gives CSVEGGLMNTEAFF.